Shown below are 27 T cell receptor beta chains from a single sample sequenced in a study of T-cell reconstitution after alpha-beta-depleted transplantation in children. It was with unique molecular identifiers that the TCRbeta library was prepared. TCRdb re-analysed the PCR reads in MiXCR, keeping a single row per CDR3 protein. The data show about 580,000 distinct CDR3 sequences, 20% to 25% seen once. The sample here was PBMCs, mostly from graft donor cells, taken 360 days after TCRalphabeta/CD19-depleted stem cell transplant. The receptor source for this set is a boy younger than two who had a stem cell transplant for acute myeloid leukemia, so the T cells may come from the graft donor.

This clonotype was detected many times. V and J are TRBV12-3 or TRBV12-4 and TRBJ1-4; no clear D gene. Deletions cut 2 bases from V and 11 bases from J, with 9 bases between. The CDR3 totals 12 residues. Here the CDR3 DNA reads TGTGCCAGCAGTTTAAGTCGAGGGAAACTGTTTTTT. Translating it yields CASSLSRGKLFF.

The V call is TRBV11-1, the J call TRBJ2-5; 9 bases agree with TRBD1. This CDR3 contains 19 residues. CDR1 and CDR2 (germline): SGHAT, FQDESV (reference sequence). V dropped 6 bases and J dropped 0; count of bases not matched to a gene: 17. This chain's CDR3 is CASSLPGQGPTINQETQYF. CDR3 in DNA: TGTGCCAGCAGTCTACCGGGACAGGGCCCTACTATTAACCAAGAGACCCAGTACTTC.

J is TRBJ2-7 and V is TRBV20-1; TRBD2 matches at 9 bases. This CDR3 comprises 15 residues. After removal of 4 bases from V and 2 bases from J, the junction contained 9 bases not matched to a gene. Germline V gene sequence: CDR1 DFQATT, CDR2 SNEGSKA (reference sequence). The DNA for the CDR3 is TGCAGTGCTACCGACTTAGCGGGGGAGACCTACGAGCAGTACGTC. Its translation is CSATDLAGETYEQYV.

The chain couples TRBV15 to TRBJ2-5; D gene uncertain. V lost 0 bases and J lost 4, with 15 bases in between. Germline lookup yields CDR1 LNHNV and CDR2 YYDKDF (reference sequence). This CDR3 comprises 16 residues. CDR3 region: CATSREPPGRRETQYF. The CDR3 DNA reads TGTGCCACCAGCAGAGAACCGCCTGGCAGGAGAGAGACCCAGTACTTC.

The table lists this clonotype with a few counts. The rearrangement links TRBV29-1 to TRBJ2-3; D possibly corresponds to TRBD2 (6 bases). CDR3 size: 11 residues. Trimming removed 5 bases at V and 6 bases at J, with 9 bases between. The V gene's germline CDR1 is SQVTM and CDR2 ANQGSEA. CDR3 residues: CSVSAGDTQYF. The CDR3 nucleotides are TGCAGCGTTTCGGCGGGGGATACGCAGTATTTT.

Only a few counts were recorded for this clonotype. This chain joins TRBV6-1 and TRBJ1-2; TRBD1 matches at 10 bases. V lost 6 bases to trimming and J lost 8 bases; unmatched junction nucleotides: 12. The CDR3 spans 15 residues. Germline CDR1 MNHNS, CDR2 SASEGT. The CDR3, as DNA: TGTGCCAGCAGCGGGACAGGGGTTGAGGAGAAGGGCTACACCTTC. Translating gives CASSGTGVEEKGYTF.

The rearrangement links TRBV5-1 to TRBJ1-5; perhaps TRBD1 as D (6 bases). V was trimmed by 4 bases and J by 3 bases, leaving 11 bases between them. Looked up from germline, CDR1 is SGHRS and CDR2 is YFSETQ. The CDR3 is 14 amino acids. The CDR3: CASSPGQLNQPQHF. CDR3 bases: TGCGCCAGCAGCCCCGGACAGCTCAATCAGCCCCAGCATTTT.

The chain has TRBV7-6 and TRBJ2-1, with D possibly TRBD2 on 6 matching bases. Germline CDR1 is SGHVS and CDR2 is FNYEAQ. The CDR3 has 17 residues. Trimming stripped 5 bases from V and 2 bases from J, with 19 bases between. The CDR3 loop reads CASSPRQGGTAYNEQFF. CDR3 DNA sequence: TGTGCCAGCAGCCCCCGGCAGGGAGGAACCGCCTACAATGAGCAGTTCTTC.

The chain combines TRBV20-1 with TRBJ2-7; the D gene is possibly TRBD2 (5 bases). V lost 6 bases to trimming and J lost 7 bases, with 16 bases between them. The CDR3 spans 12 residues. In germline, CDR1 is DFQATT, CDR2 SNEGSKA (reference sequence). CDR3 residues: CSAKGRDLEQYV. The CDR3 nucleotides are TGCAGTGCCAAGGGTCGGGATCTAGAGCAGTACGTC.

Many counts were recorded for this clonotype. The chain joins TRBV20-1 to TRBJ2-7; the D is unclear. Trimming took off 3 bases at V and 1 base at J, with 10 bases between the two ends. Germline V gene sequence: CDR1 DFQATT, CDR2 SNEGSKA (reference sequence). CDR3 size: 13 residues. The CDR3: CSASDGYSYEQYF. CDR3 nucleotides: TGCAGTGCTAGTGACGGATATTCCTACGAGCAGTACTTC.

The chain joins TRBV4-3 to TRBJ2-1; no firm D call. This CDR3 region has 14 residues. Germline V gene data show CDR1 as LGHNA and CDR2 as YSLEER. V lost 1 base and J 3 bases, leaving 7 bases between the germline ends. The CDR3 DNA reads TGCGCCAGCAGCCAAGTCCTAAACTACAATGAGCAGTTCTTC. It encodes CASSQVLNYNEQFF.

This clonotype has a handful of counts. The rearrangement links TRBV5-1 to TRBJ2-1; possibly TRBD1 or TRBD2 for D (5 bases each). Between the trimmed V and J ends, which lost 0 bases and 7 bases, there was a span of 23 bases. Germline V gives CDR1 SGHRS, CDR2 YFSETQ. This CDR3 has 18 amino acids. CDR3 protein: CASSLDYLRAGLGNEQFF. The CDR3 nucleotides read TGCGCCAGCAGCTTGGACTATTTGCGGGCAGGGCTGGGGAATGAGCAGTTCTTC.

There are many counts of this clonotype. J is TRBJ2-1 and V is TRBV12-3 or TRBV12-4; 9 nucleotides agree with TRBD2. The CDR3 covers 14 residues. The ends lost 7 bases at V and 8 bases at J; junction bases unmatched: 9. CDR3 sequence: CASKRGARTDEQFF. CDR3 nucleotide sequence: TGTGCCAGCAAGCGGGGGGCCCGAACTGATGAGCAGTTCTTC.

This clonotype appeared many times. The chain couples TRBV4-3 to TRBJ2-2; D is possibly TRBD1 (6 bases). V was trimmed by 3 bases and J by 4 bases, leaving 15 bases between them. Germline V gene data show CDR1 as LGHNA and CDR2 as YSLEER. The CDR3 runs 16 residues. The CDR3 loop is CASSQIGGYFTGELFF. In DNA form, the CDR3 reads TGCGCCAGCAGCCAGATTGGGGGCTACTTCACCGGGGAGCTGTTTTTT.

The table lists this clonotype with a few counts. This chain connects TRBV12-3 or TRBV12-4 to TRBJ2-6; possibly TRBD1 for D (7 bases). CDR3 size: 18 residues. V lost 0 bases and J lost 1, with 13 bases in between. The CDR3 reads CASSLAAGQLSGANVLTF. CDR3 DNA: TGTGCCAGCAGTTTAGCGGCGGGACAGCTATCTGGGGCCAACGTCCTGACTTTC.

This clonotype has a handful of counts. The chain joins TRBV29-1 to TRBJ2-3; D remains unclear. The CDR3 extends over 10 amino acids. Germline lookup yields CDR1 SQVTM and CDR2 ANQGSEA. Trimming cost V 0 bases and J 9 bases, with 4 bases left between them. CDR3 nucleotides: TGCAGCGTTGAAGAATGGACGCAGTATTTT. This codes for CSVEEWTQYF.

The V call is TRBV20-1, the J call TRBJ1-2; D call uncertain. Looked up from germline, CDR1 is DFQATT and CDR2 is SNEGSKA (reference sequence). The V and J ends lost 6 bases and 4 bases respectively, with 12 bases between them. The CDR3 totals 12 residues. The CDR3 here is CSALVPPYGYTF. CDR3 nucleotides: TGCAGTGCCTTAGTCCCACCCTATGGCTACACCTTC.

This rearrangement joins TRBV6-1 to TRBJ1-2, with D uncertain. Germline CDR1 MNHNS, CDR2 SASEGT. The CDR3 length is 15 residues. V shed 3 bases and J shed 8 bases, with 19 bases lying between them. CDR3 in amino acids: CASSEEIDLAGGYTF. The CDR3 coding sequence is TGTGCCAGCAGTGAGGAGATCGATCTCGCGGGAGGCTACACCTTC.

Only a few counts were recorded for this clonotype. The gene calls are TRBV28 and TRBJ2-5; D remains unclear. This CDR3 has 13 residues. Trimming removed 3 bases from V and 3 bases from J, with 8 bases in between. The germline CDR1 and CDR2 sequences are MDHEN and SYDVKM. CDR3 region: CASSFFRKETQYF. DNA of the CDR3: TGTGCCAGCAGTTTCTTCCGCAAAGAGACCCAGTACTTC.

This clonotype has ten or more counts. The V gene is TRBV7-2, the J gene TRBJ2-7; the match to TRBD1 covers 8 bases. After removal of 5 bases from V and 0 bases from J, the junction contained 6 bases not matched to a gene. Germline CDR1 and CDR2: SGHTA and FQGNSA. The CDR3 spans 15 residues. CDR3: CASSPRTGSSYEQYF. The CDR3 DNA reads as TGTGCCAGCAGCCCTCGGACAGGGAGCTCCTACGAGCAGTACTTC.

A few counts support this clonotype. This sequence joins TRBV28 and TRBJ2-5, with 7 positions matching TRBD2. Trimming at V came to 5 bases and at J to 3 bases, leaving 21 bases not matched to a gene. CDR1 and CDR2 from the germline V gene are MDHEN and SYDVKM. The CDR3 length is 19 residues. The CDR3 loop is CASSLTPSLTSWWEETQYF. The CDR3 bases are TGTGCCAGCAGTCTAACACCCTCACTGACTAGCTGGTGGGAAGAGACCCAGTACTTC.

This clonotype was seen at least ten times. The chain links TRBV29-1 to TRBJ1-2; 8 bases agree with TRBD1. Trimming took 7 bases from V and 7 from J; bases not matched to a gene: 11. Per the germline V gene, CDR1 is SQVTM and CDR2 is ANQGSEA. CDR3 length equals 13 residues. DNA for the CDR3: TGCAGCGCTTCCCAGGGGGCGCGGGGTGGCTACACCTTC. Amino acid sequence: CSASQGARGGYTF. Using reference TRBV29-1 and TRBJ1-2 for the parts outside the CDR3, the full variable domain is SAVISQKPSRDICQRGTSLTIQCQVDSQVTMMFWYRQQPGQSLTLIATANQGSEATYESGFVIDKFPISRPNLTFSTLTVSNMSPEDSSIYLCSASQGARGGYTFGSGTRLTVV.

V is TRBV6-5 and J is TRBJ2-1, with 13 bases identical to TRBD2. The CDR3 runs 15 residues. Losses at the gene ends were 0 bases for V and 8 bases for J; bases not matched to a gene: 1. Germline assignment: CDR1 MNHEY and CDR2 SVGAGI. Here the CDR3 reads CASSYSTSGGYEQFF. The CDR3 region has the DNA TGTGCCAGCAGTTACTCGACTAGCGGGGGGTATGAGCAGTTCTTC.

This clonotype appeared a few times. V is TRBV12-3 or TRBV12-4 and J is TRBJ2-7, with TRBD1 as a possible D gene (5 bases). V dropped 1 base and J dropped 0 bases, with 10 bases sitting between them. This CDR3 has 15 residues. This chain's CDR3 is CASSLGQGYSYEQYF. In DNA form, the CDR3 reads TGTGCCAGCAGTTTAGGGCAGGGCTACTCCTACGAGCAGTACTTC.

This chain connects TRBV20-1 to TRBJ1-1; D is ambiguous. V lost 0 bases and J lost 6, with 8 bases in between. This CDR3 is 12 amino acids long. In germline, CDR1 is DFQATT, CDR2 SNEGSKA (reference sequence). CDR3 residues: CSARDQVAEAFF. The CDR3 nucleotides are TGCAGTGCTAGAGATCAGGTGGCTGAAGCTTTCTTT.

This chain connects TRBV4-3 to TRBJ1-6; TRBD1 might be the D (5 bases). Germline V lookup: CDR1 LGHNA, CDR2 YSLEER. This CDR3 is 17 amino acids long. Trimming removed 0 bases from V and 6 bases from J, with 15 bases in between. CDR3 coding DNA: TGCGCCAGCAGCCAAGATATTGCGGGACTGACTAATTCACCCCTCCACTTT. It encodes CASSQDIAGLTNSPLHF.

This sequence joins TRBV27 and TRBJ1-2; weak D call: TRBD1 (6 bases). CDR1 is MNHEY, CDR2 SMNVEV, per germline (reference sequence). The CDR3 is 14 amino acids. The V gene lost 8 bases and the J gene lost 0 bases, with 13 bases spanning the gap. CDR3: CASWGQGSNYGYTF. The CDR3 nucleotides are TGTGCCAGCTGGGGACAAGGTTCTAACTATGGCTACACCTTC.